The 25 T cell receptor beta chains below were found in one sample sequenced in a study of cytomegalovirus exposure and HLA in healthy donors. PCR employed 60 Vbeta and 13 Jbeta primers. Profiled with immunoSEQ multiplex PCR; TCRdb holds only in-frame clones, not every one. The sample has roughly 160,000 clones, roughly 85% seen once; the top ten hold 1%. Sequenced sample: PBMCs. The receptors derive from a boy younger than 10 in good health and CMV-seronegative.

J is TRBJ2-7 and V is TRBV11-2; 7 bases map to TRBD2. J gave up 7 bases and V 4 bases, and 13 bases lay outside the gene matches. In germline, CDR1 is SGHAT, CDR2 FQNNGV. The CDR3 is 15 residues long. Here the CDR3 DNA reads TGTGCCAGCAGCTCGTCGGGACTACTGACTCGTGAGCAGTACTTC. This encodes CASSSSGLLTREQYF.

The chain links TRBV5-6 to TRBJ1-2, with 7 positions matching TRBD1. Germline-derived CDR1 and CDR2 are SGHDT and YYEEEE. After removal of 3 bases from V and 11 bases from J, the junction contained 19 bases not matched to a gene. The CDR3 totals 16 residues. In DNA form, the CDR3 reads TGTGCCAGCAGCTGGACCTCACAGGGGCGCCTAGGTGGATACACCTTC. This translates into CASSWTSQGRLGGYTF.

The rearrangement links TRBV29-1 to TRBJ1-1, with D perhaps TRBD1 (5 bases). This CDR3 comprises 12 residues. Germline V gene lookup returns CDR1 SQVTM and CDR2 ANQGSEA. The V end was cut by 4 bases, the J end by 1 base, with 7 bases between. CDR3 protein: CSVVRANTEAFF. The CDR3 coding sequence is TGCAGCGTTGTCAGGGCGAACACTGAAGCTTTCTTT.

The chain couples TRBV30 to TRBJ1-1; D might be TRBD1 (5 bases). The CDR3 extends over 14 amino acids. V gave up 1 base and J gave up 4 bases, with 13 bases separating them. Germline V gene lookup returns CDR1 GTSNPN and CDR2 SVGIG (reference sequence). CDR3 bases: TGTGCCTGGAGTGGGGGCCGTTGGGGCACTGAAGCTTTCTTT. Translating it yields CAWSGGRWGTEAFF.

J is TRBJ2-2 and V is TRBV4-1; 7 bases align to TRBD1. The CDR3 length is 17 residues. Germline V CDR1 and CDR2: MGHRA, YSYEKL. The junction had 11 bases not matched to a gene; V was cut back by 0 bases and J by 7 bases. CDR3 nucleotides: TGCGCCAGCAGCCAAGAAGGGACAGCGAACAGGCACGGGGAGCTGTTTTTT. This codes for CASSQEGTANRHGELFF.

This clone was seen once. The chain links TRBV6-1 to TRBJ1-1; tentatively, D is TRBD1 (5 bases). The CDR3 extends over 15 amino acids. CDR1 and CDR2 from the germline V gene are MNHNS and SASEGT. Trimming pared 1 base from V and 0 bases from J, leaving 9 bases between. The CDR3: CASSEVGRVNTEAFF. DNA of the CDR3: TGTGCCAGCAGTGAAGTCGGCAGGGTGAACACTGAAGCTTTCTTT.

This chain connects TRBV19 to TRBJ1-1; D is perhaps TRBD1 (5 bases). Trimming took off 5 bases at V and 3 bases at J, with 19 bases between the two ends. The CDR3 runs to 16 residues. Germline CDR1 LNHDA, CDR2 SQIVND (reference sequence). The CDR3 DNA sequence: TGTGCCAGTAGTCAAAACTCAGCTCGGGGGGACACTGAAGCTTTCTTT. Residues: CASSQNSARGDTEAFF.

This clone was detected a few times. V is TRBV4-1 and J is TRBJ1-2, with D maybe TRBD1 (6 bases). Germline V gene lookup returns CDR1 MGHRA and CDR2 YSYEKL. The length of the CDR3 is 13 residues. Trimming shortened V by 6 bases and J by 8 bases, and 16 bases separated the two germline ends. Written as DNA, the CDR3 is TGCGCCAGCAGACCTACAGGGTTAGGGGGCTACACCTTC. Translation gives CASRPTGLGGYTF.

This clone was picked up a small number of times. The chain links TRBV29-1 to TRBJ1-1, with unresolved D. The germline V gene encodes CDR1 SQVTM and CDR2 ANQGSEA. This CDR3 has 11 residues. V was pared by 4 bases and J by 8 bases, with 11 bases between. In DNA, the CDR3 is TGCAGCGTTGTCCGGTATCAAGAAGCTTTCTTT. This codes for CSVVRYQEAFF.

The CDR3 reads CASSPLGDNEQFF. The CDR3 DNA is TGTGCCAGCTCACCCTTAGGGGACAATGAGCAGTTCTTC. The rearrangement joins TRBV18 to TRBJ2-1, with D perhaps TRBD1 (5 bases). The CDR3 runs 13 residues. V was shortened by 3 bases and J by 5 bases, with 8 bases between the two germline ends. The germline V gene has CDR1 KGHSH and CDR2 LQKENI.

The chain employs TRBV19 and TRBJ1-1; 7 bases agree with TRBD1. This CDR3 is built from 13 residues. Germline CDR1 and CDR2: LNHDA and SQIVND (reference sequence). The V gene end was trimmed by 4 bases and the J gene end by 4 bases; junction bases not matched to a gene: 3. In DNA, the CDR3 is TGTGCCAGTAGTAGCTCAGGGGGCACTGAAGCTTTCTTT. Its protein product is CASSSSGGTEAFF.

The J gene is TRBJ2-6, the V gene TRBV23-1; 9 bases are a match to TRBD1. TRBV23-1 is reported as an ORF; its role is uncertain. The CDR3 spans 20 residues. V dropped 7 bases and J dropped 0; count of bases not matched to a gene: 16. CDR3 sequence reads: CASTHRDRAITPSGANVLTF. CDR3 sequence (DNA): TGCGCCAGCACCCACCGGGACAGGGCTATTACCCCCTCTGGGGCCAACGTCCTGACTTTC.

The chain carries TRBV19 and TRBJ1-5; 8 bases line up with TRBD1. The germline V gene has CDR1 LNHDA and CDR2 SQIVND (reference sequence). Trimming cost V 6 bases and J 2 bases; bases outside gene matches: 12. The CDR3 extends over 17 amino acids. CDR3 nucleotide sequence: TGTGCCAGTAGGGGGACAGGAGGCGTCGGTGGCAATCAGCCCCAGCATTTT. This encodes CASRGTGGVGGNQPQHF.

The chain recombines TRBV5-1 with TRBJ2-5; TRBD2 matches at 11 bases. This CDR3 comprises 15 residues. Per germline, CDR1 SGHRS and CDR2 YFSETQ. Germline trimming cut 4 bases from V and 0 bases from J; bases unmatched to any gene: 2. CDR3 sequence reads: CASSPGLADQETQYF. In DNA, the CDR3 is TGCGCCAGCAGCCCGGGACTAGCGGACCAAGAGACCCAGTACTTC.

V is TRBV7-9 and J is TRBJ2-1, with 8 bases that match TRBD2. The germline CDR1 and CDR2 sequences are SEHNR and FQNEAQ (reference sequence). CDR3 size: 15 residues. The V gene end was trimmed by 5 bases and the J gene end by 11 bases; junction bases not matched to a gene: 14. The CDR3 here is CASSAPGLDAMKQFF. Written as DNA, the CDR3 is TGTGCCAGCAGCGCGCCGGGACTAGATGCGATGAAGCAGTTCTTC.

The CDR3, as DNA: TGTGCCAGCTCACCCGCGGGACTAGCGGGGCCCCGGGTGTTCTTC. Amino acid sequence: CASSPAGLAGPRVFF. The chain employs TRBV18 and TRBJ2-1; 13 bases map to TRBD2. The CDR3 runs 15 residues. Germline CDR1 reads KGHSH; CDR2 reads LQKENI. After removal of 3 bases from V and 15 bases from J, the junction contained 11 bases not matched to a gene.

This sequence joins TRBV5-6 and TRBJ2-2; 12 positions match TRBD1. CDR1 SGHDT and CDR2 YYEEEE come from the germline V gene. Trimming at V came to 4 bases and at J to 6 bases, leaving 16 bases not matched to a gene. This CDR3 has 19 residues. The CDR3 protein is CASSLRDRGLAGDPGELFF. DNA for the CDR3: TGTGCCAGCAGCCTCCGGGACAGGGGGCTAGCGGGAGACCCCGGGGAGCTGTTTTTT. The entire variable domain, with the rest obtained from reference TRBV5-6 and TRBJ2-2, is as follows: DAGVTQSPTHLIKTRGQQVTLRCSPKSGHDTVSWYQQALGQGPQFIFQYYEEEERQRGNFPDRFSGHQFPNYSSELNVNALLLGDSALYLCASSLRDRGLAGDPGELFFGEGSRLTVL.

The CDR3 nucleotides read TGTGCCAGCAAGGTAATACGACGGGAAGACTATGGCTACACCTTC. As protein: CASKVIRREDYGYTF. This chain connects TRBV6-1 to TRBJ1-2; D unresolved. V gave up 7 bases and J gave up 3 bases, with 18 bases separating them. The CDR3 spans 15 residues. Per the germline V gene, CDR1 is MNHNS and CDR2 is SASEGT.

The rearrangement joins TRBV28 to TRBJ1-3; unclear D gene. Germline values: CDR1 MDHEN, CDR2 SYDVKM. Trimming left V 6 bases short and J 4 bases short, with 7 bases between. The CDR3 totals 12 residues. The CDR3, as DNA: TGTGCCAGCAGCCCCCGGGGAAACACCATATATTTT. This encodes CASSPRGNTIYF.

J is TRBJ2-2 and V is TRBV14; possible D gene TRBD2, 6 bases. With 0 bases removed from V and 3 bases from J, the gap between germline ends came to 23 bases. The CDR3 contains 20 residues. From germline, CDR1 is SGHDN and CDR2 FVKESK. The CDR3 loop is CASSQDLMGLPTLYTGELFF. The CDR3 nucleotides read TGTGCCAGCAGCCAAGATCTGATGGGACTCCCAACCTTATACACCGGGGAGCTGTTTTTT.

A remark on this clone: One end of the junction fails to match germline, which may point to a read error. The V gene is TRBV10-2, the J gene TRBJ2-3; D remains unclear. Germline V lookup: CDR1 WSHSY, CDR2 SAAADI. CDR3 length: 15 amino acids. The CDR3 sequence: CASSEDPWSTDTQYF. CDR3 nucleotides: TGCGCCAGCAGTGAGGACCCCTGGAGCACCGATACGCAGTATTTT.

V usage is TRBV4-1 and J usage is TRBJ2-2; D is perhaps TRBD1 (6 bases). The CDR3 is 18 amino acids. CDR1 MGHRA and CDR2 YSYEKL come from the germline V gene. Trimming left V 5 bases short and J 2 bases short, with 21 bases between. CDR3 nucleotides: TGCGCCAGCAGCGGACCTCTCCAGGGGCCCCCAAACACCGGGGAGCTGTTTTTT. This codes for CASSGPLQGPPNTGELFF.

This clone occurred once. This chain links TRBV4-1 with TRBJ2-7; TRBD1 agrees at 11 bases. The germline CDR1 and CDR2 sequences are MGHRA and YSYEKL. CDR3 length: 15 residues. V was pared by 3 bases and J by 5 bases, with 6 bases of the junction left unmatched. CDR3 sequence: CASSQGQGVGDEQYV. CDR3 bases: TGCGCCAGCAGCCAGGGACAGGGGGTGGGGGACGAGCAGTACGTC.

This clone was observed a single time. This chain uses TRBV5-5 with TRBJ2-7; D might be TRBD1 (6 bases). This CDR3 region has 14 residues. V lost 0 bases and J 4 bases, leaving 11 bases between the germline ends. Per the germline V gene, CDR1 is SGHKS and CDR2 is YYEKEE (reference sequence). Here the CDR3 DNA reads TGTGCCAGCAGCTTGGCCCTGGGGGCATACGAGCAGTACGTC. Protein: CASSLALGAYEQYV.

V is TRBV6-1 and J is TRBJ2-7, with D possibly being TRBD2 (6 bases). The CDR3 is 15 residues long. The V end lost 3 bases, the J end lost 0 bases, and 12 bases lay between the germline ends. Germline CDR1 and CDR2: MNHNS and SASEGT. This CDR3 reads CASSEEGFPSYEQYV. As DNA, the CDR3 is TGTGCCAGCAGTGAGGAGGGGTTCCCCTCCTACGAGCAGTACGTC.